This entry lists 20 T cell receptor beta chains sequenced from one sample in a study of CD8 T cells in ankylosing spondylitis. TCRdb analysed the 5' RACE reads with MiXCR anew, one entry per CDR3 protein. The profile shows about 64,000 distinct CDR3 sequences, around 6.5% of them singletons. The sample was synovial fluid, either unsorted or a sorted T cell fraction (not recorded which). Receptors originate from a male donor with ankylosing spondylitis.

This rearrangement joins TRBV11-2 to TRBJ2-1; the match to TRBD2 covers 7 bases. Germline values: CDR1 SGHAT, CDR2 FQNNGV. The V and J ends lost 1 base and 0 bases, in that order; junction bases with no gene match: 3. The CDR3 consists of 16 residues. Here the CDR3 reads CASSLASGSSYNEQFF. CDR3 nucleotides: TGTGCCAGCAGCTTAGCTAGCGGTAGCTCCTACAATGAGCAGTTCTTC.

This clonotype was detected many times. The chain has TRBV20-1 and TRBJ2-7, with 9 bases lining up with TRBD2. The CDR3 consists of 14 residues. Trimming removed 6 bases from V and 7 bases from J; junction bases left unmatched: 13. CDR1 DFQATT and CDR2 SNEGSKA come from the germline V gene (reference sequence). The CDR3 is CSAFFAGGPGEQYF. The CDR3 DNA reads TGCAGTGCATTCTTTGCGGGAGGGCCTGGGGAGCAGTACTTC.

The chain is built from TRBV25-1 and TRBJ1-5; 7 nucleotides align to TRBD1. V trimming: 0 bases; J trimming: 9 bases; junction bases outside the gene matches: 23. Germline assignment: CDR1 MGHDK and CDR2 SYGVNS. The CDR3 contains 20 residues. The CDR3 is CASSEYRQGGIGVIIGPQHF. For the CDR3, the DNA is TGTGCCAGCAGTGAATATCGACAGGGCGGGATTGGGGTTATAATAGGGCCCCAGCATTTT.

This clonotype was seen a few times. V and J are TRBV3-1 and TRBJ2-1; no clear D. Germline values: CDR1 LGHDT, CDR2 YNNKEL (reference sequence). The CDR3 is 15 residues long. V was trimmed by 3 bases and J by 0 bases, leaving 9 bases between them. This chain's CDR3 is CASSHAYSSYNEQFF. As DNA, the CDR3 is TGTGCCAGCAGCCACGCCTACAGCTCCTACAATGAGCAGTTCTTC.

Ten or more counts support this clonotype. V gene TRBV20-1 combines with J gene TRBJ2-5; 8 positions agree with TRBD1. The CDR3 loop spans 15 amino acids. Germline V gene data show CDR1 as DFQATT and CDR2 as SNEGSKA (reference sequence). J gave up 1 base and V 3 bases, and 7 bases lay outside the gene matches. This chain's CDR3 is CSASSPQGAQETQYF. CDR3 nucleotides: TGCAGTGCTAGCAGTCCCCAGGGGGCCCAAGAGACCCAGTACTTC.

This clonotype appeared many times. The chain links TRBV7-2 to TRBJ2-3; D not certain. This CDR3 region has 14 residues. Trimming left V 1 base short and J 1 base short, with 6 bases between. The germline gives CDR1 SGHTA, CDR2 FQGNSA. The CDR3 sequence: CASSLVYGTDTQYF. The CDR3 bases are TGTGCCAGCAGCTTAGTTTATGGCACAGATACGCAGTATTTT.

The sample holds many counts of this clonotype. This sequence joins TRBV7-9 and TRBJ2-1, with 11 bases aligning to TRBD2. V shed 1 base and J 5 bases; nucleotides not matched to a gene: 4. This CDR3 has 16 amino acids. Germline V gives CDR1 SEHNR, CDR2 FQNEAQ (reference sequence). CDR3 sequence (DNA): TGTGCCAGCAGCTTAGACCTAGCGGGAGGCCACAATGAGCAGTTCTTC. Encoded protein: CASSLDLAGGHNEQFF. The full variable domain, in which reference TRBV7-9 and TRBJ2-1 provide the parts outside the CDR3, is DTGVSQNPRHKITKRGQNVTFRCDPISEHNRLYWYRQTLGQGPEFLTYFQNEAQLEKSRLLSDRFSAERPKGSFSTLEIQRTEQGDSAMYLCASSLDLAGGHNEQFFGPGTRLTVL.

The sample holds one count of this clonotype. This chain uses TRBV19 with TRBJ2-3; D call uncertain. The V end was cut by 2 bases, the J end by 4 bases, with 13 bases between. This CDR3 spans 15 amino acids. The germline CDR1 and CDR2 sequences are LNHDA and SQIVND (reference sequence). CDR3 loop: CASSISNRVADTQYF. The CDR3, as DNA: TGTGCCAGTAGTATATCTAATAGGGTTGCAGATACGCAGTATTTT.

This clonotype was seen many times. The J gene is TRBJ2-1, the V gene TRBV20-1, with TRBD2 as a possible D gene (6 bases). The germline CDR1 and CDR2 sequences are DFQATT and SNEGSKA (reference sequence). V was pared by 3 bases and J by 4 bases, with 13 bases between. The CDR3 has 14 residues. CDR3 sequence: CSARGTLVYNEQFF. The CDR3 nucleotides are TGCAGTGCTAGGGGGACTCTCGTATACAATGAGCAGTTCTTC.

This clonotype was detected ten times or more. The chain combines TRBV20-1 with TRBJ2-4; TRBD2 agrees at 7 bases. This CDR3 comprises 17 residues. Unmatched junction bases numbered 15, after V lost 0 bases and J lost 7 bases. Germline V gene sequence: CDR1 DFQATT, CDR2 SNEGSKA (reference sequence). The CDR3 is CSARDLGTAGVPNIQYF. In nucleotides, the CDR3 is TGCAGTGCTAGAGATCTGGGGACGGCGGGAGTTCCGAACATTCAGTACTTC.

This clonotype has only a few counts. This chain links TRBV5-1 with TRBJ2-2; 11 positions agree with TRBD1. Germline loops: CDR1 SGHRS, CDR2 YFSETQ. The J segment lost 0 bases and the V segment lost 2 bases, leaving 6 bases of the junction unmatched. CDR3 length equals 18 residues. The CDR3 reads CASSFRTGGASNTGELFF. CDR3 coding DNA: TGCGCCAGCAGCTTTCGGACAGGGGGCGCTTCGAACACCGGGGAGCTGTTTTTT.

This clonotype was counted ten times or more. The CDR3 carries no conserved terminal phenylalanine or tryptophan, so it likely arises from a read error. The limits of the CDR3 on the DNA are not certain, so only TCRdb's listed CDR3 is given. The gene calls are TRBV7-6 and TRBJ2-1; the table names TRBD2, a call not compared with the DNA. Germline CDR1 is SGHVS and CDR2 is FNYEAQ. Both ends counted, the CDR3 spans 12 residues. The CDR3 spells CASSSLAGGQYL.

The chain joins TRBV5-4 to TRBJ2-3, with TRBD1 as a possible D gene (6 bases). Germline lookup yields CDR1 SGHNT and CDR2 YYREEE (reference sequence). The ends were cut back, 4 bases at V and 3 bases at J, with 15 bases in the middle. The CDR3 extends over 15 amino acids. CDR3 region: CASSPKGERTDTQYF. The CDR3 DNA is TGTGCCAGCAGCCCGAAGGGGGAGAGGACAGATACGCAGTATTTT. Combining the CDR3 with reference TRBV5-4 and TRBJ2-3 gives the whole variable domain ETGVTQSPTHLIKTRGQQVTLRCSSQSGHNTVSWYQQALGQGPQFIFQYYREEENGRGNFPPRFSGLQFPNYSSELNVNALELDDSALYLCASSPKGERTDTQYFGPGTRLTVL.

This clonotype was detected ten times or more. The V and J genes are TRBV20-1 and TRBJ2-7; the match to TRBD1 covers 7 bases. V shed 7 bases, J shed 2 bases, and the junction held 8 bases outside the gene matches. Per germline, CDR1 DFQATT and CDR2 SNEGSKA (reference sequence). The CDR3 length is 13 residues. CDR3 bases: TGCAGTGTGATTGGGACAGAACCCTACGAGCAGTACTTC. Its translation is CSVIGTEPYEQYF.

This clonotype was observed at least ten times. This chain links TRBV5-1 with TRBJ2-1; tentatively, D is TRBD1 or TRBD2 (5 bases each). There are 15 residues in the CDR3. Trimming shortened V by 5 bases and J by 3 bases, and 15 bases separated the two germline ends. Germline lookup yields CDR1 SGHRS and CDR2 YFSETQ. The CDR3 coding sequence is TGCGCCAGCAGTCCCGGGACGACTCTCTACAATGAGCAGTTCTTC. The encoded protein is CASSPGTTLYNEQFF.

This clonotype has at least ten counts. This sequence joins TRBV6-6 and TRBJ1-4; the D is unclear. This CDR3 is built from 13 residues. Trimming cost V 5 bases and J 8 bases, with 12 bases left between them. CDR1 is MNHNY, CDR2 SVGAGI, per germline (reference sequence). The CDR3 sequence: CASSPERPEKLFF. The CDR3 bases are TGTGCCAGCAGTCCGGAACGACCGGAAAAACTGTTTTTT.

This clonotype was observed at least ten times. As DNA, the CDR3 is TGTGCCAGCATGAGGTCCGGACAAGAGACCCAGTACTTC. Its translation: CASMRSGQETQYF. The V and J genes are TRBV25-1 and TRBJ2-5; no firm D call. The CDR3 runs to 13 residues. Germline CDR1 is MGHDK and CDR2 is SYGVNS. Trimming shortened V by 7 bases and J by 2 bases, and 11 bases separated the two germline ends.

In its sample, this clonotype was seen many times. The J gene is TRBJ2-7, the V gene TRBV7-2; 7 bases agree with TRBD1. The CDR3 length is 15 residues. V lost 4 bases, J lost 0 bases, and 6 bases stayed unmatched. Per germline, CDR1 SGHTA and CDR2 FQGNSA. In DNA, the CDR3 is TGTGCCAGCAGCTCCACAGGGGCCGGCTCCTACGAGCAGTACTTC. Protein: CASSSTGAGSYEQYF.

J is TRBJ2-1 and V is TRBV20-1; 9 bases align to TRBD2. The V segment lost 0 bases and the J segment 2 bases; nucleotides outside the gene matches: 11. Germline CDR1 DFQATT, CDR2 SNEGSKA (reference sequence). The CDR3 is made up of 18 amino acids. The CDR3 DNA is TGCAGTGCTAGAGATCCGCTAGGGGCGGGAGGGCCCTACAATGAGCAGTTCTTC. Its protein is CSARDPLGAGGPYNEQFF.

This clonotype was seen repeatedly, ten times or more. V usage is TRBV7-2 and J usage is TRBJ2-1; 7 positions match TRBD1. V was pared by 6 bases and J by 5 bases, with 7 bases of the junction left unmatched. Per the germline V gene, CDR1 is SGHTA and CDR2 is FQGNSA. The CDR3 length is 14 residues. CDR3: CASSRGRVDNEQFF. The CDR3 bases are TGTGCCAGCAGTAGGGGGCGAGTTGACAATGAGCAGTTCTTC.